What follows are 17 T cell receptor beta chains derived from one specimen sequenced in a study of vaccination effects on CD4 cells after COVID-19. Using immunoSEQ multiplex PCR, the repertoire was profiled, and TCRdb retains in-frame clones only, with some absent. The table has some 31,000 clones, about 80% seen once. Using viral peptide pools, the ViraFEST assay grew out antigen-specific CD4+ T cells prior to sequencing. It was after approximately 11 days of culture that CD4+ T cells were isolated. The vaccine recipients had no prior SARS-CoV-2 infection, with negative nucleocapsid antibodies. These receptors' antigens are unknown. Sequences were derived from CD4+ T cells from PBMCs cultured with HCoV-OC43 spike peptides, sampled before COVID-19 vaccination. Indicated subset: HCoV-OC43 spike overlapping peptide pool stimulation. These receptors all come from a human donor who received a COVID-19 vaccine.

The CDR3 is CASSPSVVSGNTIYF. The CDR3 DNA follows: TGTGCCAGTTCACCCTCAGTAGTCTCTGGAAACACCATATATTTT. This chain joins TRBV19 and TRBJ1-3; D not resolved. V was shortened by 8 bases and J by 0 bases, with 14 bases between the two germline ends. The CDR3 runs to 15 residues. In germline, CDR1 is LNHDA, CDR2 SQIVND (reference sequence).

This clone came up a few times. This chain connects TRBV4-1 to TRBJ1-2; D uncertain. Germline V CDR1 and CDR2: MGHRA, YSYEKL. CDR3 length: 18 residues. Trimming took off 0 bases at V and 4 bases at J, with 21 bases between the two ends. The CDR3 here is CASSQEPGLVARGYGYTF. The CDR3 region has the DNA TGCGCCAGCAGCCAAGAACCCGGTTTGGTTGCCCGGGGCTATGGCTACACCTTC.

The DNA for the CDR3 is TGTGCCAGCAGTTATAGGGGTGAGACTAGCGGGAGGGCCCGTGAGCAGTTCTTC. Translation gives CASSYRGETSGRAREQFF. The chain recombines TRBV6-2 or TRBV6-3 with TRBJ2-1; TRBD2 matches 14 bases. J lost 9 bases, V lost 3 bases, and 13 bases had no gene match. The CDR3 has 18 residues. The germline gives CDR1 MNHEY, CDR2 SVGEGT.

J is TRBJ2-7 and V is TRBV3-1 (or the pseudogene TRBV3-2); D is uncertain. V was clipped by 2 bases and J by 7 bases, with 6 bases between them. Germline V lookup: CDR1 LGHDT, CDR2 YNNKEL (reference sequence). The CDR3 consists of 11 residues. CDR3 residues: CASSQLGEQYF. CDR3 bases: TGTGCCAGCAGCCAATTGGGAGAGCAGTACTTC.

The chain employs TRBV19 and TRBJ1-1; D possibly corresponds to TRBD1 (6 bases). Trimming removed 6 bases at V and 2 bases at J, with 19 bases between. CDR1 LNHDA and CDR2 SQIVND come from the germline V gene (reference sequence). The CDR3 runs to 16 residues. CDR3 nucleotides: TGTGCCAGTAGGCGACCCGGGACATCCGGTAACACTGAAGCTTTCTTT. This translates into CASRRPGTSGNTEAFF.

DNA for the CDR3: TGTGCCAGCAGCCCGAGGTCGGGGGCTATCGGTGAAGCTTTCTTT. Translated: CASSPRSGAIGEAFF. This rearrangement joins TRBV7-8 to TRBJ1-1; D perhaps matches TRBD1 (6 bases). Germline V gene sequence: CDR1 SGHVS, CDR2 FQNEAQ. This CDR3 spans 15 amino acids. Trimming cost V 5 bases and J 7 bases, with 20 bases left between them. The full variable domain, with the rest looked up from reference TRBV7-8 and TRBJ1-1, is GAGVSQSPRYKVAKRGQDVALRCDPISGHVSLFWYQQALGQGPEFLTYFQNEAQLDKSGLPSDRFFAERPEGSVSTLKIQRTQQEDSAVYLCASSPRSGAIGEAFFGQGTRLTVV.

J is TRBJ1-1 and V is TRBV19, with D maybe TRBD1 (5 bases). The length of the CDR3 is 16 residues. Germline V gene data show CDR1 as LNHDA and CDR2 as SQIVND (reference sequence). Trimming left V 5 bases short and J 5 bases short, with 21 bases between. Written as DNA, the CDR3 is TGTGCCAGTAGTCCCCGGCTCGGTACGGGGGGGACTGAAGCTTTCTTT. It yields the protein CASSPRLGTGGTEAFF.

This clone was seen only a few times. The chain has TRBV30 and TRBJ2-7; D perhaps matches TRBD1 (5 bases). V lost 6 bases, J lost 8 bases, and 17 bases lay in between. This CDR3 is built from 12 residues. Germline lookup yields CDR1 GTSNPN and CDR2 SVGIG (reference sequence). The CDR3 region has the DNA TGTGCCTGCTCAAAAACAGGTTTTCAGCAGTACTTC. Amino acids: CACSKTGFQQYF.

This clone has just a few counts. The chain combines TRBV6-6 with TRBJ1-6; D remains unclear. The CDR3 extends over 12 amino acids. V lost 4 bases to trimming and J lost 6 bases, with 4 bases between them. The germline gives CDR1 MNHNY, CDR2 SVGAGI (reference sequence). The CDR3 spells CASSSLNSPLHF. CDR3 in DNA: TGTGCCAGCAGTTCACTTAATTCACCCCTCCACTTT.

The genes are TRBV4-3 and TRBJ2-7, with 8 positions matching TRBD1. The V segment lost 1 base and the J segment 2 bases; nucleotides outside the gene matches: 10. This CDR3 is built from 17 residues. Germline CDR1 LGHNA, CDR2 YSLEER. The CDR3 loop is CASSQGYGDRGTYEQYF. Written as DNA, the CDR3 is TGCGCCAGCAGCCAAGGCTACGGCGACAGGGGAACCTACGAGCAGTACTTC.

The rearrangement uses TRBV28 and TRBJ2-4, with a weak D call TRBD2 (6 bases). CDR3 length equals 14 residues. CDR1 is MDHEN, CDR2 SYDVKM, per germline. Trimming took 5 bases from V and 7 from J, leaving 15 bases between them. The CDR3 DNA follows: TGTGCCAGCAGTCTGGGACTTGCCGGGAACATTCAGTACTTC. Residues: CASSLGLAGNIQYF.

This clone was detected a few times. The rearrangement links TRBV10-3 to TRBJ2-5; no reliable D call. Trimming cost V 5 bases and J 5 bases, with 15 bases left between them. From germline, CDR1 is ENHRY and CDR2 SYGVKD. The CDR3 covers 14 residues. The CDR3 DNA reads TGTGCCATCAGTTCAACGCAGGTGGGGGAGACCCAGTACTTC. Translation: CAISSTQVGETQYF.

The chain couples TRBV5-1 to TRBJ2-3; 15 positions agree with TRBD2. This CDR3 has 18 amino acids. V lost 4 bases and J lost 1; bases outside the gene matches: 7. Germline V gene lookup returns CDR1 SGHRS and CDR2 YFSETQ. The DNA of the CDR3 is TGCGCCAGCAGCCTCGGGACTAGCGGGAGGTCTGGCACAGATACGCAGTATTTT. Translated: CASSLGTSGRSGTDTQYF.

This clone was detected a few times. The V call is TRBV6-2 or TRBV6-3, the J call TRBJ1-5, with D maybe TRBD1 (5 bases). Germline CDR1 reads MNHEY; CDR2 reads SVGEGT. V lost 3 bases, J lost 0 bases, and 12 bases lay in between. This CDR3 region has 16 residues. CDR3 loop: CASSYWGRYSNQPQHF. The CDR3 DNA sequence: TGTGCCAGCAGTTATTGGGGACGGTATAGCAATCAGCCCCAGCATTTT.

The J gene is TRBJ1-4, the V gene TRBV18; D might be TRBD1 (5 bases). V was shortened by 3 bases and J by 10 bases, with 21 bases between the two germline ends. CDR1 and CDR2 from the germline V gene are KGHSH and LQKENI. The CDR3 totals 16 residues. CDR3 in amino acids: CASSPQRPGDLGKLFF. In DNA, the CDR3 is TGTGCCAGCTCACCGCAAAGACCCGGGGACTTGGGAAAACTGTTTTTT.

The chain combines TRBV28 with TRBJ1-2; D remains ambiguous. The germline V gene has CDR1 MDHEN and CDR2 SYDVKM. The CDR3 is 12 amino acids. V lost 7 bases, J lost 5 bases, and 11 bases lay in between. The CDR3 loop reads CASTNRPYGYTF. The CDR3 region has the DNA TGTGCCAGCACCAATCGACCTTATGGCTACACCTTC.

The J gene is TRBJ2-5, the V gene TRBV4-1; maybe TRBD2 (6 bases). The V end was cut by 0 bases, the J end by 4 bases, with 15 bases between. This CDR3 spans 16 amino acids. In germline, CDR1 is MGHRA, CDR2 YSYEKL. The CDR3 region has the DNA TGCGCCAGCAGCCAAGATGGTGGAACTAGCAGAGAGACCCAGTACTTC. Residues: CASSQDGGTSRETQYF.